The 28 T cell receptor beta chains in this list originate from one sample, sequenced in a study of long-term antiretroviral therapy in people with HIV. The assay used was immunoSEQ (version v3.0), run at survey level. The method was immunoSEQ multiplex PCR; TCRdb's version includes in-frame clones alone and lacks a portion of them. The sample has some 17,000 clones, approximately 73% seen once. The specimen comprised unsorted PBMCs, sampled 2.5 years before starting antiretroviral therapy. The receptors shown here come from a woman in her forties or fifties with HIV.

The rearrangement joins TRBV29-1 to TRBJ1-6; a weak D match, TRBD1 (5 bases). This CDR3 has 13 residues. Germline CDR1 is SQVTM and CDR2 is ANQGSEA. Trimming removed 6 bases from V and 6 bases from J, with 12 bases in between. The CDR3 sequence is CSVQKGLNSPLHF. The DNA for the CDR3 is TGCAGCGTCCAAAAGGGACTTAATTCACCCCTCCACTTT.

V gene TRBV6-1 combines with J gene TRBJ2-7, with D tentatively TRBD2 (6 bases). CDR3 length equals 16 residues. Trimming shortened V by 1 base and J by 2 bases, and 15 bases separated the two germline ends. Germline V gene lookup returns CDR1 MNHNS and CDR2 SASEGT. CDR3 region: CASSEEGGVRAYEQYV. Written as DNA, the CDR3 is TGTGCCAGCAGTGAAGAAGGCGGGGTCAGGGCCTACGAGCAGTACGTC.

The chain uses TRBV9 and TRBJ1-2; 7 nucleotides align to TRBD1. V gave up 3 bases and J gave up 8 bases; unmatched junction bases: 7. Germline-derived CDR1 and CDR2 are SGDLS and YYNGEE. This CDR3 spans 13 amino acids. Here the CDR3 reads CASSAPAGGGYTF. Written as DNA, the CDR3 is TGTGCCAGCAGCGCCCCCGCAGGGGGGGGCTACACCTTC.

J is TRBJ2-5 and V is TRBV6-5; the D is unclear. The V gene's germline CDR1 is MNHEY and CDR2 SVGAGI. The CDR3 covers 15 residues. Deletions cut 2 bases from V and 7 bases from J, with 17 bases between. In DNA, the CDR3 is TGTGCCAGCAGTTACGCCGCACTTGGGCCGGGGACCCAGTACTTC. The encoded protein is CASSYAALGPGTQYF.

With respect to this clone: At one boundary the junction diverges from the germline segment, which might be a read error. V usage is TRBV6-5 and J usage is TRBJ2-4; TRBD1 is a possible D gene (5 bases). The CDR3 loop spans 12 amino acids. CDR1 is MNHEY and CDR2 is SVGAGI in the germline V gene. The CDR3 reads CASFNQGSPLNF. DNA for the CDR3: TGTGCCAGCTTTAACCAGGGCAGCCCTTTAAACTTC.

In its sample, this clone ranks as medium-sized. This chain joins TRBV2 and TRBJ2-7; TRBD2 agrees at 10 bases. This CDR3 comprises 14 residues. Trimming cost V 4 bases and J 6 bases; bases outside gene matches: 6. Germline CDR1 is SNHLY and CDR2 is FYNNEI. CDR3 in DNA: TGTGCCAGCAGTGTGGCTAGCGGGGGAGCCGAGCAGTACTTC. Translating it yields CASSVASGGAEQYF.

This clone qualifies as medium-sized. The V call is TRBV27, the J call TRBJ1-4, with D maybe TRBD1 (5 bases). V shed 5 bases and J shed 1 base, with 11 bases lying between them. The length of the CDR3 is 15 residues. Germline V gene sequence: CDR1 MNHEY, CDR2 SMNVEV (reference sequence). The CDR3: CASSPGTLTNEKLFF. Written as DNA, the CDR3 is TGTGCCAGCAGTCCCGGGACGTTAACTAATGAAAAACTGTTTTTT.

The V and J genes are TRBV7-9 and TRBJ2-7; maybe TRBD1 (6 bases). Germline CDR1 SEHNR, CDR2 FQNEAQ (reference sequence). This CDR3 spans 14 amino acids. V lost 4 bases and J 5 bases, leaving 15 bases between the germline ends. CDR3 loop: CASSSQGWFDEQYF. The CDR3 bases are TGTGCCAGCAGCTCACAGGGATGGTTCGACGAGCAGTACTTC.

This clone was counted only a few times. The genes are TRBV7-9 and TRBJ1-6; D is possibly TRBD1 (6 bases). This CDR3 has 15 amino acids. Germline V gene sequence: CDR1 SEHNR, CDR2 FQNEAQ (reference sequence). The germline V and J ends were trimmed by 5 bases and 10 bases, with 18 bases remaining between them. The CDR3 DNA is TGTGCCAGCAGCCCCCTGGGGGCCGATAGGTCACCCCTCCACTTT. This encodes CASSPLGADRSPLHF.

V and J are TRBV19 and TRBJ2-6; D is uncertain. Trimming removed 3 bases from V and 1 base from J, with 19 bases in between. The V gene's germline CDR1 is LNHDA and CDR2 SQIVND (reference sequence). This CDR3 is 19 amino acids long. The CDR3 DNA is TGTGCCAGTAGTATTAAAGGCCTCTTCTTGGAATCTGGGGCCAACGTCCTGACTTTC. As protein: CASSIKGLFLESGANVLTF.

The V call is TRBV19, the J call TRBJ2-1, with 10 nucleotides matching TRBD1. The CDR3 is 15 amino acids. The V gene end was trimmed by 5 bases and the J gene end by 7 bases; junction bases not matched to a gene: 8. Germline CDR1 reads LNHDA; CDR2 reads SQIVND (reference sequence). CDR3 sequence: CASSVDRGRRNEQFF. The DNA of the CDR3 is TGTGCCAGTAGTGTCGACAGGGGGCGCAGAAATGAGCAGTTCTTC. The full variable domain, in which reference TRBV19 and TRBJ2-1 provide the parts outside the CDR3, is DGGITQSPKYLFRKEGQNVTLSCEQNLNHDAMYWYRQDPGQGLRLIYYSQIVNDFQKGDIAEGYSVSREKKESFPLTVTSAQKNPTAFYLCASSVDRGRRNEQFFGPGTRLTVL.

The chain links TRBV7-3 to TRBJ2-2; D may be TRBD1 or TRBD2 (6 bases each). The germline gives CDR1 SGHTA, CDR2 FQGTGA. The V end was cut by 5 bases, the J end by 7 bases, with 17 bases between. This CDR3 spans 15 amino acids. The CDR3 here is CASSLLGGTGGELFF. The CDR3 DNA reads TGTGCCAGCAGCCTACTAGGGGGGACTGGCGGGGAGCTGTTTTTT.

This sequence joins TRBV27 and TRBJ2-1; D gene ambiguous. Germline lookup yields CDR1 MNHEY and CDR2 SMNVEV (reference sequence). There are 14 residues in the CDR3. V lost 8 bases and J 4 bases, leaving 15 bases between the germline ends. CDR3 loop: CASCRVSKYNEQFF. Written as DNA, the CDR3 is TGTGCCAGCTGCCGGGTCTCGAAATACAATGAGCAGTTCTTC.

The genes are TRBV21-1 and TRBJ2-7. TRBV21-1 is described as a pseudogene. This CDR3 contains 12 residues. The DNA of the CDR3 is TGTGCCAGCAGCAAATATTGGGACGAGCAGTACGTC. As protein: CASSKYWDEQYV.

This clone was counted a single time. The chain couples TRBV14 to TRBJ1-1; D gene uncertain. The CDR3 totals 13 residues. The germline V and J ends were trimmed by 2 bases and 1 base, with 5 bases remaining between them. Germline CDR1 and CDR2: SGHDN and FVKESK. CDR3 sequence reads: CASSQTANTEAFF. Here the CDR3 DNA reads TGTGCCAGCAGCCAAACTGCGAACACTGAAGCTTTCTTT.

This sequence joins TRBV7-2 and TRBJ1-1; no clear D gene. Germline CDR1 reads SGHTA; CDR2 reads FQGNSA. The CDR3 length is 14 residues. With 5 bases removed from V and 5 bases from J, the gap between germline ends came to 15 bases. CDR3: CASSPTTGRTEAFF. DNA for the CDR3: TGTGCCAGCAGCCCAACCACGGGTCGGACTGAAGCTTTCTTT.

The chain recombines TRBV30 with TRBJ2-7, with D possibly being TRBD2 (7 bases). V lost 2 bases and J 6 bases, leaving 14 bases between the germline ends. This CDR3 is 13 amino acids long. Per the germline V gene, CDR1 is GTSNPN and CDR2 is SVGIG (reference sequence). The DNA for the CDR3 is TGTGCCTGGAGTCCCGGGGGGCCCTCCGAGCAGTACGTC. The encoded protein is CAWSPGGPSEQYV.

In DNA, the CDR3 is TGTGCCAGCAGCTTAACGGGGGAGGGCGAGCAGTACTTC. Protein product: CASSLTGEGEQYF. This chain joins TRBV7-3 and TRBJ2-7; 7 nucleotides align to TRBD2. V shed 0 bases and J 6 bases; nucleotides not matched to a gene: 2. Germline assignment: CDR1 SGHTA and CDR2 FQGTGA. This CDR3 comprises 13 residues.

The rearrangement joins TRBV29-1 to TRBJ2-3, with 7 bases identical to TRBD1. The CDR3 runs to 14 residues. CDR1 and CDR2 (germline): SQVTM, ANQGSEA. J gave up 2 bases and V 4 bases, and 6 bases lay outside the gene matches. In DNA form, the CDR3 reads TGCAGCGTTGGTGGGACAGCGGACACAGATACGCAGTATTTT. Translating gives CSVGGTADTDTQYF.

The chain couples TRBV4-1 to TRBJ2-1; TRBD2 is a possible D gene (6 bases). CDR3 length: 13 residues. Between the trimmed V and J ends, which lost 4 bases and 8 bases, there was a span of 12 bases. CDR1 is MGHRA, CDR2 YSYEKL, per germline. CDR3 amino acids: CASSPGTVYEQFF. DNA of the CDR3: TGCGCCAGCAGCCCAGGGACTGTCTATGAGCAGTTCTTC.

The V call is TRBV27, the J call TRBJ1-5, with D possibly TRBD1 on 6 matching bases. The germline V and J ends were trimmed by 0 bases and 0 bases, with 12 bases remaining between them. Germline-derived CDR1 and CDR2 are MNHEY and SMNVEV (reference sequence). The CDR3 has 17 amino acids. This chain's CDR3 is CASSLSVGQGSNQPQHF. The CDR3 nucleotides are TGTGCCAGCAGTTTATCGGTGGGACAAGGTAGCAATCAGCCCCAGCATTTT.

This chain links TRBV2 with TRBJ2-3; no firm D call. The CDR3 sequence is 15 residues long. V lost 6 bases and J lost 0, with 13 bases in between. CDR1 and CDR2 (germline): SNHLY, FYNNEI. The CDR3 DNA is TGTGCCAGCAGCGCCGGTAGCCGGAGCACAGATACGCAGTATTTT. Translating gives CASSAGSRSTDTQYF.

This clone was picked up one time. The V and J genes are TRBV30 and TRBJ2-5, with 7 bases lining up with TRBD2. From germline, CDR1 is GTSNPN and CDR2 SVGIG (reference sequence). With 3 bases clipped from V and 0 bases from J, the junction kept 7 bases outside the gene matches. The CDR3 spans 15 residues. The CDR3 here is CAWRRLGGDQETQYF. DNA of the CDR3: TGTGCCTGGAGACGCCTTGGGGGGGACCAAGAGACCCAGTACTTC.

This clone was seen a handful of times. The chain uses TRBV27 and TRBJ1-6; D possibly corresponds to TRBD1 (6 bases). CDR1 MNHEY and CDR2 SMNVEV come from the germline V gene (reference sequence). The CDR3 is made up of 15 amino acids. V was clipped by 1 base and J by 10 bases, with 14 bases between them. The CDR3 loop is CASSLYPGTNSPLHF. The CDR3 nucleotides read TGTGCCAGCAGTTTATACCCAGGGACAAACTCACCCCTCCACTTT.

CDR3 in amino acids: CASSLFWGTNTDTQYF. The DNA of the CDR3 is TGTGCCAGCAGCTTATTTTGGGGTACCAACACAGATACGCAGTATTTT. V and J are TRBV7-8 and TRBJ2-3, with unresolved D. This CDR3 has 16 amino acids. CDR1 SGHVS and CDR2 FQNEAQ come from the germline V gene. V was trimmed by 2 bases and J by 2 bases, leaving 14 bases between them.

This clone appeared once. The gene calls are TRBV14 and TRBJ1-1; D uncertain. The V gene lost 4 bases and the J gene lost 9 bases, with 6 bases spanning the gap. This CDR3 comprises 10 residues. Germline V gene sequence: CDR1 SGHDN, CDR2 FVKESK. The CDR3 coding sequence is TGTGCCAGCAGCCTTTTAAAAGCTTTCTTT. Its protein is CASSLLKAFF. Drawing the rest from reference TRBV14 and TRBJ1-1, the complete variable domain is EAGVTQFPSHSVIEKGQTVTLRCDPISGHDNLYWYRRVMGKEIKFLLHFVKESKQDESGMPNNRFLAERTGGTYSTLKVQPAELEDSGVYFCASSLLKAFFGQGTRLTVV.

CDR3 bases: TGTGCCAGCAGCGTAAGGGGGGAGACAGATACGCAGTATTTT. This codes for CASSVRGETDTQYF. This chain uses TRBV9 with TRBJ2-3, with D tentatively TRBD1 or TRBD2 (6 bases each). CDR1 SGDLS and CDR2 YYNGEE come from the germline V gene. There are 14 residues in the CDR3. V shed 1 base and J shed 3 bases, with 9 bases lying between them. The variable domain in full, with the rest retrieved from reference TRBV9 and TRBJ2-3, is DSGVTQTPKHLITATGQRVTLRCSPRSGDLSVYWYQQSLDQGLQFLIQYYNGEERAKGNILERFSAQQFPDLHSELNLSSLELGDSALYFCASSVRGETDTQYFGPGTRLTVL.

V usage is TRBV7-2 and J usage is TRBJ2-6; D uncertain. From germline, CDR1 is SGHTA and CDR2 FQGNSA. The CDR3 runs 16 residues. V was cut by 1 base and J by 4 bases, with 11 bases left in between. DNA of the CDR3: TGTGCCAGCAGCTTAGGAGGCGCCGGGGGGGCCAACGTCCTGACTTTC. This encodes CASSLGGAGGANVLTF.